The 25 T cell receptor beta chains listed next were all sequenced from one sample in a study of post-analysis software for immune sequencing data. Carried by the TCR beta cDNA libraries were unique molecular identifiers. Each CDR3 protein gets one entry after TCRdb re-called the PCR reads with MiXCR. The repertoire holds 160,000 or so distinct CDR3 sequences, with 36% as singletons. The sequenced sample was blood, obtained after autologous hematopoietic stem cell transplantation. Every receptor here comes from a girl under 18 with multiple sclerosis.

V and J are TRBV29-1 and TRBJ2-7; 7 bases agree with TRBD2. Germline CDR1 SQVTM, CDR2 ANQGSEA. Trimming removed 8 bases from V and 1 base from J; junction bases left unmatched: 23. The CDR3 is 18 residues long. CDR3 sequence: CSPSAGDRVNGGSYEQYF. CDR3 bases: TGCAGCCCCTCGGCGGGAGATAGGGTTAATGGAGGGTCCTACGAGCAGTACTTC.

The chain joins TRBV6-5 to TRBJ1-1; D might be TRBD1 (5 bases). The V end lost 6 bases, the J end lost 5 bases, and 16 bases lay between the germline ends. The CDR3 runs to 14 residues. Germline V CDR1 and CDR2: MNHEY, SVGAGI. The CDR3 loop is CASRPGPLLTEAFF. As DNA, the CDR3 is TGTGCCAGCAGACCGGGACCCCTACTTACTGAAGCTTTCTTT.

The chain combines TRBV11-2 with TRBJ2-5, with D unresolved. The tail of the sequence fits TRBJ2-7 better, so the J call may be wrong. Germline V CDR1 and CDR2: SGHAT, FQNNGV. This CDR3 has 16 amino acids. In nucleotides, the CDR3 is TGTGCCAGCAGCTTAGTAGCTGGGATGACTCACTACGAGCAGTACTTC. This encodes CASSLVAGMTHYEQYF.

V is TRBV12-3 or TRBV12-4 and J is TRBJ2-3; tentatively, D is TRBD1 or TRBD2 (7 bases each). Deletions cut 6 bases from V and 4 bases from J, with 14 bases between. CDR3 length: 14 residues. The chain's CDR3 is CASSLQGRADTQYF. DNA for the CDR3: TGTGCCAGCAGCCTACAGGGGAGGGCAGATACGCAGTATTTT.

V is TRBV28 and J is TRBJ2-5; D not certain. The germline V gene encodes CDR1 MDHEN and CDR2 SYDVKM. CDR3 length: 14 amino acids. V was pared by 2 bases and J by 11 bases, with 18 bases between. DNA for the CDR3: TGTGCCAGCAGTTTAGGACCCGATTACTACAAGCAGTACTTC. It codes for CASSLGPDYYKQYF.

This clonotype was detected a few times. The genes are TRBV2 and TRBJ1-5; D remains ambiguous. Trimming shortened V by 7 bases and J by 2 bases, and 12 bases separated the two germline ends. There are 14 residues in the CDR3. Germline V gene data show CDR1 as SNHLY and CDR2 as FYNNEI. This chain's CDR3 is CASTGVRGNQPQHF. The CDR3, as DNA: TGTGCCAGCACAGGCGTCCGGGGCAATCAGCCCCAGCATTTT. Full variable domain (outside the CDR3, taken from reference TRBV2 and TRBJ1-5): EPEVTQTPSHQVTQMGQEVILRCVPISNHLYFYWYRQILGQKVEFLVSFYNNEISEKSEIFDDQFSVERPDGSNFTLKIRSTKLEDSAMYFCASTGVRGNQPQHFGDGTRLSIL.

DNA of the CDR3: TGCGCCAGCGGGAAGGGCGGCACTGAAGCTTTCTTT. Translated, it gives CASGKGGTEAFF. This chain joins TRBV5-1 and TRBJ1-1; D gene uncertain. The CDR3 totals 12 residues. V was cut by 7 bases and J by 4 bases, with 11 bases left in between. Germline CDR1 reads SGHRS; CDR2 reads YFSETQ.

This clonotype was recorded a few times. This rearrangement joins TRBV28 to TRBJ2-7, with 14 positions matching TRBD2. The ends lost 1 base at V and 5 bases at J; junction bases unmatched: 13. The length of the CDR3 is 19 residues. Germline V CDR1 and CDR2: MDHEN, SYDVKM. CDR3 nucleotides: TGTGCCAGCAGTTTATCCATCCCGGGACTAGCGGGAGTTTTCCACGAGCAGTACTTC. Its translation: CASSLSIPGLAGVFHEQYF.

The rearrangement links TRBV5-1 to TRBJ1-2, with 7 bases fitting TRBD1. CDR1 SGHRS and CDR2 YFSETQ come from the germline V gene. Germline trimming cut 3 bases from V and 2 bases from J; bases unmatched to any gene: 4. This CDR3 is 14 amino acids long. The DNA of the CDR3 is TGCGCCAGCAGCTGGGGACAGATAAACTATGGCTACACCTTC. Its protein product is CASSWGQINYGYTF.

This chain uses TRBV20-1 with TRBJ1-1; unclear D gene. V shed 1 base and J shed 5 bases, with 8 bases lying between them. Germline CDR1 is DFQATT and CDR2 is SNEGSKA (reference sequence). The CDR3 loop spans 12 amino acids. The CDR3 nucleotides are TGCAGTGCTAGAGTTGGTGAAACTGAAGCTTTCTTT. It translates to CSARVGETEAFF.

In its sample, this clonotype was seen a few times. V gene TRBV6-1 combines with J gene TRBJ1-2, with 7 bases aligning to TRBD1. This CDR3 spans 16 amino acids. The J segment lost 0 bases and the V segment lost 6 bases, leaving 10 bases of the junction unmatched. From germline, CDR1 is MNHNS and CDR2 SASEGT. Here the CDR3 reads CASSPRQGLTNYGYTF. The DNA for the CDR3 is TGTGCCAGCAGCCCTAGACAGGGACTAACTAACTATGGCTACACCTTC.

This clonotype was recorded only once. As the CDR3 is not closed by the conserved phenylalanine or tryptophan, this likely results from a read error. V is TRBV6-5 and J is TRBJ2-6; D remains unclear. The CDR3 is 17 residues long. V lost 0 bases, J lost 1 base, and 10 bases lay in between. Per the germline V gene, CDR1 is MNHEY and CDR2 is SVGAGI. CDR3 DNA sequence: TGTGCCAGCAGTTACTCGCCCCTTTTATCTGGGGCCAACGTCCTGACTTTA. This sequence encodes CASSYSPLLSGANVLTL.

As for this clonotype: Being one base from a much bigger clone, this may be a read error. The chain employs TRBV7-2 and TRBJ2-3; 12 positions agree with TRBD2. This CDR3 has 15 residues. Trimming cost V 3 bases and J 4 bases; bases outside gene matches: 2. Per the germline V gene, CDR1 is SGHTA and CDR2 is FQGNSA. The CDR3 region is CASSLTSGSADTQYF. In nucleotides, the CDR3 is TGTGCCAGCAGCTTGACTAGCGGGAGCGCAGATACGCAGTATTTT.

This chain joins TRBV29-1 and TRBJ2-5; TRBD2 agrees at 9 bases. V dropped 3 bases and J dropped 4; count of bases not matched to a gene: 6. Germline assignment: CDR1 SQVTM and CDR2 ANQGSEA. The CDR3 is 14 residues long. CDR3 in amino acids: CSVDRAGGGETQYF. CDR3 nucleotides: TGCAGCGTTGATAGAGCGGGGGGTGGAGAGACCCAGTACTTC.

This clonotype was seen just once. The chain couples TRBV28 to TRBJ1-5; no definite D call. The V gene's germline CDR1 is MDHEN and CDR2 SYDVKM. V lost 0 bases, J lost 0 bases, and 15 bases lay in between. The CDR3 consists of 18 residues. The CDR3 sequence: CASSLWGGAQYSNQPQHF. The CDR3 nucleotides are TGTGCCAGCAGTTTATGGGGAGGAGCCCAATATAGCAATCAGCCCCAGCATTTT.

This rearrangement joins TRBV4-1 to TRBJ1-5, with no clear D. This CDR3 has 16 amino acids. The ends were cut back, 0 bases at V and 5 bases at J, with 14 bases in the middle. Per germline, CDR1 MGHRA and CDR2 YSYEKL. The CDR3 DNA follows: TGCGCCAGCAGCCAAGATCACGGGGTCTCATATCAGCCCCAGCATTTT. Protein: CASSQDHGVSYQPQHF.

This rearrangement joins TRBV20-1 to TRBJ1-2; D is possibly TRBD1 (6 bases). This CDR3 is built from 15 residues. Trimming shortened V by 6 bases and J by 0 bases, and 17 bases separated the two germline ends. Germline CDR1 reads DFQATT; CDR2 reads SNEGSKA (reference sequence). CDR3 DNA: TGCAGTGCCAGCGGAAGGGGGAGTGCTAACTATGGCTACACCTTC. This translates into CSASGRGSANYGYTF.

This clonotype was seen a handful of times. This rearrangement joins TRBV6-5 to TRBJ2-5; weak D call: TRBD2 (5 bases). The germline V and J ends were trimmed by 0 bases and 4 bases, with 9 bases remaining between them. The CDR3 runs to 14 residues. Germline CDR1 reads MNHEY; CDR2 reads SVGAGI. The CDR3 reads CASSYSTLAETQYF. The DNA for the CDR3 is TGTGCCAGCAGTTACTCGACTCTAGCAGAGACCCAGTACTTC.

With regard to this clonotype: Germline and junction disagree at one end, which may indicate a read error. This sequence joins TRBV7-8 and TRBJ2-1; the D gene is possibly TRBD1 (6 bases). This CDR3 spans 15 amino acids. Germline assignment: CDR1 SGHVS and CDR2 FQNEAQ. CDR3 protein: CASSLSGVDHNEQFF. The DNA of the CDR3 is TGCGCCAGCAGCTTGTCAGGGGTGGATCACAATGAGCAGTTCTTC.

As to this clonotype: An end of the junction differs from the germline gene, which may be a read error. The chain combines TRBV9 with TRBJ1-1; D gene uncertain. The CDR3 spans 11 residues. The germline V gene has CDR1 SGDLS and CDR2 YYNGEE. CDR3 sequence reads: CVSSPPGEAFF. Here the CDR3 DNA reads TGTGTCAGCAGCCCCCCGGGCGAAGCTTTCTTT.

The chain uses TRBV12-3 or TRBV12-4 and TRBJ2-1; either TRBD1 or TRBD2 may supply D (5 bases each). The CDR3 has 15 amino acids. Deletions cut 8 bases from V and 7 bases from J, with 21 bases between. CDR3 coding DNA: TGTGCCAGCTATGGCTCGGGGACCCACTTTAATGAGCAGTTCTTC. Translated, it gives CASYGSGTHFNEQFF.

This clonotype was seen just once. This chain connects TRBV7-2 to TRBJ2-1; D perhaps matches TRBD2 (6 bases). The J call is in doubt because the DNA end fits TRBJ2-7 better. The CDR3 totals 16 residues. Germline V gene sequence: CDR1 SGHTA, CDR2 FQGNSA. The CDR3 protein is CASSLTGRGAYNEQYF. The CDR3 DNA sequence: TGTGCCAGCAGCTTAACGGGGCGCGGGGCCTACAATGAGCAGTACTTC.

The chain has TRBV9 and TRBJ2-1; a weak D match, TRBD2 (6 bases). Per germline, CDR1 SGDLS and CDR2 YYNGEE. Trimming cost V 0 bases and J 4 bases, with 14 bases left between them. This CDR3 spans 16 amino acids. The CDR3 nucleotides read TGTGCCAGCAGCGTAGATCCGGGACTCCGTTACAATGAGCAGTTCTTC. As protein: CASSVDPGLRYNEQFF.

This clonotype was seen more than once but under ten times. This chain uses TRBV20-1 with TRBJ2-3, with 10 bases fitting TRBD2. This CDR3 region has 15 residues. V lost 3 bases, J lost 2 bases, and 5 bases stayed unmatched. Germline values: CDR1 DFQATT, CDR2 SNEGSKA (reference sequence). The CDR3, as DNA: TGCAGTGCTAGTAGGACTAGCGGCCTCACAGATACGCAGTATTTT. It is translated as CSASRTSGLTDTQYF.

Written as DNA, the CDR3 is TGTGCCACCAGTGATGACACAGGGGGCCCTGGAAACACCATATATTTT. This encodes CATSDDTGGPGNTIYF. V usage is TRBV24-1 and J usage is TRBJ1-3; 9 nucleotides agree with TRBD1. This CDR3 region has 16 residues. After removal of 3 bases from V and 2 bases from J, the junction contained 4 bases not matched to a gene. CDR1 is KGHDR and CDR2 is SFDVKD in the germline V gene.